This TCR beta chain was sequenced during a study of blood T cell repertoires in COVID-19. Study at large: The United States, Italy and Spain supplied acute and convalescent COVID-19 samples. Sources were T cells, B-cell-depleted T cells, or PBMCs; the material itself was cDNA or gDNA.

As processed by the authors: By means of reference gene primer amplification, nucleated cell counts were estimated. Measured with immunoSEQ multiplex PCR; TCRdb has only the in-frame clones, and not every one. V and J calls and clone size are copied from that table; D and trimming were computed from the DNA. The sample has 60,000 to 70,000 clones; approximately 83% are singletons. The germline V gene has CDR1 SGHTS and CDR2 YDEGEE. Trimming removed 5 bases at V and 0 bases at J, with 11 bases between. This CDR3 region has 14 residues. This chain connects TRBV5-8 to TRBJ1-1, with unresolved D. Sequencing was performed on peripheral blood. This TCR came from a woman aged 55-70 years with acute or convalescent COVID-19. The CDR3 here is CASRLQTMNTEAFF. The CDR3 region has the DNA TGTGCCAGCAGATTACAGACGATGAACACTGAAGCTTTCTTT.